This T cell receptor (beta chain) appears in the sequencing data of a study of shared clonotypes between healthy human individuals. The CDR3 runs to 16 residues. From germline, CDR1 is SGHNT and CDR2 YYREEE (reference sequence). V lost 3 bases to trimming and J lost 4 bases, with 19 bases between them. Profiling relied on immunoSEQ multiplex PCR, and the TCRdb table lists in-frame clones only, not all of them. There are roughly 2.2 million clones in the sample; approximately 93% occur only once, and about 0.41% lies in the top ten. The material sequenced was naive CD4+ T cells from PBMCs. The subset was: CD45RA+ positively selected. The J gene is TRBJ2-5, the V gene TRBV5-4; weak D call: TRBD1 (7 bases). The receptor was isolated from a man younger than 30 in good health. Some clones in this sample may be carry-over from other donors' samples. The CDR3 nucleotides read TGTGCCAGCAGCTCCTACAGGGGAGGTGGCGGAGAGACCCAGTACTTC. Amino acids: CASSSYRGGGGETQYF.